The clone carrying this T cell receptor beta chain was counted many times. TCRdb re-called the 5' RACE reads through MiXCR, storing one row per CDR3 protein. The sample lists more than 9,000 distinct CDR3 sequences, roughly 17% seen once, with 3.5% to 4% in the top ten. This CDR3 is 14 amino acids long. V dropped 2 bases and J dropped 2 bases, with 10 bases sitting between them. Tregs were sorted as CD4+CD25+CD127-/low cells. The chain is built from TRBV12-3 or TRBV12-4 and TRBJ2-7; TRBD2 might be the D (5 bases). The sequencing sample was made of Tregs sorted from a lymph node. This clonotype was sampled from a female donor with breast cancer. CDR3 protein: CASSLFSGTYEQYF. The DNA for the CDR3 is TGTGCCAGCAGTTTATTTTCGGGAACCTACGAGCAGTACTTC.